The 7 T cell receptor beta chains below come from one sample, sequenced in a study of T-cell reconstitution after alpha-beta-depleted transplantation in children. TCRbeta library construction was performed incorporating unique molecular identifiers. TCRdb recomputed calls from the PCR reads with MiXCR, one row per CDR3 protein. This sample has 400,000 to 500,000 distinct CDR3 sequences, with about a tenth found just once. The sequencing used PBMCs from the stem cell graft donor, collected from the stem cell graft. The source of these receptors is a human donor who donated a stem cell graft to a child with acute myeloid leukemia.

The table lists this clonotype with a few counts. The rearrangement joins TRBV21-1 to TRBJ2-3. TRBV21-1 is classified as a pseudogene. The CDR3 consists of 17 residues. For the CDR3, the DNA is TGTGCCAGCAGCCAGCAAAGGAGAAAAACAAGCACAGATACGCAGTATTTT. It is translated as CASSQQRRKTSTDTQYF.

This clonotype was picked up a small number of times. V and J are TRBV11-2 and TRBJ2-4; TRBD1 might be the D (7 bases). V lost 1 base and J lost 1, with 23 bases in between. The CDR3 consists of 20 residues. Germline V gives CDR1 SGHAT, CDR2 FQNNGV. The DNA of the CDR3 is TGTGCCAGCAGCTTAGGTGGGGGGACAGAGACACCTCTCGCCAAAAACATTCAGTACTTC. Translated, it gives CASSLGGGTETPLAKNIQYF. Full variable domain (outside the CDR3, taken from reference TRBV11-2 and TRBJ2-4): EAGVAQSPRYKIIEKRQSVAFWCNPISGHATLYWYQQILGQGPKLLIQFQNNGVVDDSQLPKDRFSAERLKGVDSTLKIQPAKLEDSAVYLCASSLGGGTETPLAKNIQYFGAGTRLSVL.

The chain combines TRBV2 with TRBJ2-7; TRBD1 agrees at 10 bases. CDR1 is SNHLY and CDR2 is FYNNEI in the germline V gene. This CDR3 region has 15 residues. With V trimmed by 2 bases and J by 1 base, 2 bases remained unmatched. In DNA, the CDR3 is TGTGCCAGCAGTGAACGGGACAGGGGATCCTACGAGCAGTACTTC. Translation gives CASSERDRGSYEQYF.

The J gene is TRBJ2-1, the V gene TRBV7-9, with 10 bases that match TRBD2. The J segment lost 1 base and the V segment lost 5 bases, leaving 5 bases of the junction unmatched. The CDR3 is made up of 16 amino acids. From germline, CDR1 is SEHNR and CDR2 FQNEAQ (reference sequence). The CDR3 spells CASSSGGAGSYNEQFF. In DNA form, the CDR3 reads TGTGCCAGCAGCAGCGGGGGGGCCGGTTCCTACAATGAGCAGTTCTTC.

V gene TRBV20-1 combines with J gene TRBJ2-7; the match to TRBD1 covers 11 bases. Germline V gene lookup returns CDR1 DFQATT and CDR2 SNEGSKA (reference sequence). Unmatched junction bases numbered 8, after V lost 0 bases and J lost 1 base. The CDR3 runs to 17 residues. The CDR3 reads CSARDHGGTGGSYEQYF. CDR3 DNA sequence: TGCAGTGCTAGAGATCATGGGGGGACAGGGGGTTCCTACGAGCAGTACTTC.

The J gene is TRBJ2-3, the V gene TRBV11-2; TRBD1 might be the D (5 bases). Trimming stripped 0 bases from V and 0 bases from J, with 10 bases between. The CDR3 consists of 16 residues. CDR1 and CDR2 (germline): SGHAT, FQNNGV. Here the CDR3 reads CASSLDLGQSTDTQYF. The DNA for the CDR3 is TGTGCCAGCAGCTTAGATCTGGGGCAAAGCACAGATACGCAGTATTTT.

A word on this clonotype: A clone one base away is much larger, so this may be a read error. V gene TRBV28 combines with J gene TRBJ2-4; 9 positions agree with TRBD1. The CDR3 extends over 16 amino acids. The germline gives CDR1 MDHEN, CDR2 SYDVKM. Losses at the gene ends were 4 bases for V and 12 bases for J; bases not matched to a gene: 16. The DNA of the CDR3 is TGTGCCAGCAGTTCCTATATATATCGGGACAGGGACAGTCAGTACTTC. Encoded protein: CASSSYIYRDRDSQYF.